This TCR beta chain derives from a study of cytomegalovirus exposure and HLA in healthy donors. The PCR contained 60 Vbeta and 13 Jbeta primers. Sequenced by immunoSEQ multiplex PCR; TCRdb stores in-frame clones only, minus some. The sample has 140,000 or so clones, less than 9.5% seen once. Overall study findings and caveats: Later work found that TCR association rates differed between HLA loci; DRB1 had the most and HLA-C the fewest. The authors later found HLA-associated TCR beta chains more clonally expanded than equally common others.

Of note for this clone: Its specificity is unknown.

V lost 0 bases and J lost 0; bases outside the gene matches: 9. Germline loops: CDR1 SGHRS, CDR2 YFSETQ. The CDR3 has 19 amino acids. Source material: PBMCs. The chain links TRBV5-1 to TRBJ2-2; 9 bases are shared with TRBD2. The clonotype comes from a male donor in good health and CMV-seronegative. The CDR3, as DNA: TGCGCCAGCAGCTTGGCACCGGCGGGGGGGTACGCGAACACCGGGGAGCTGTTTTTT. Protein: CASSLAPAGGYANTGELFF.